Below, 13 T cell receptor beta chains from the same sample are listed, as sequenced in a study of immune evolution from preneoplasia to lung adenocarcinoma. The table came from immunoSEQ multiplex PCR; TCRdb's copy has only in-frame clones and leaves some out. The sample lists over 5,500 clones, approximately 80% occurring once. Input material: FFPE minimally invasive lung adenocarcinoma tissue. The source of these receptors is a person aged 50-70 years with lung adenocarcinoma.

The chain employs TRBV7-2 and TRBJ1-4; 9 bases align to TRBD1. Looked up from germline, CDR1 is SGHTA and CDR2 is FQGNSA. The CDR3 is 14 amino acids. The V gene end was trimmed by 5 bases and the J gene end by 8 bases; junction bases not matched to a gene: 6. This CDR3 is CASSQTGGDEKLFF. The CDR3 DNA is TGTGCCAGCAGCCAGACAGGGGGAGACGAAAAACTGTTTTTT.

Only one count was recorded for this clone. The J gene is TRBJ2-3, the V gene TRBV18; D call uncertain. The CDR3 runs to 13 residues. Trimming removed 0 bases at V and 5 bases at J, with 6 bases between. Germline-derived CDR1 and CDR2 are KGHSH and LQKENI. The CDR3 reads CASSPPVLDTQYF. CDR3 DNA sequence: TGTGCCAGCTCACCACCGGTCCTAGATACGCAGTATTTT.

The V call is TRBV5-1, the J call TRBJ2-5, with no clear D. The CDR3 length is 16 residues. Looked up from germline, CDR1 is SGHRS and CDR2 is YFSETQ. Trimming removed 1 base from V and 5 bases from J, with 18 bases in between. The CDR3 spells CASSLMVGSSSETQYF. CDR3 sequence (DNA): TGCGCCAGCAGCTTGATGGTCGGGTCATCATCCGAGACCCAGTACTTC.

This clone was found a few times. The rearrangement links TRBV7-9 to TRBJ2-3; no firm D call. The germline CDR1 and CDR2 sequences are SEHNR and FQNEAQ (reference sequence). The CDR3 length is 14 residues. Trimming took off 1 base at V and 4 bases at J, with 9 bases between the two ends. The CDR3 reads CASSLETFADTQYF. CDR3 DNA: TGTGCCAGCAGCTTAGAGACCTTTGCAGATACGCAGTATTTT.

The chain recombines TRBV11-2 with TRBJ1-2; 8 positions match TRBD1. Germline V gene sequence: CDR1 SGHAT, CDR2 FQNNGV. V shed 4 bases and J 4 bases; nucleotides not matched to a gene: 2. The CDR3 has 13 amino acids. CDR3: CASSSTGVYGYTF. CDR3 bases: TGTGCCAGCAGCTCGACAGGGGTCTATGGCTACACCTTC.

The chain employs TRBV7-9 and TRBJ2-7; 9 nucleotides line up with TRBD1. With V trimmed by 1 base and J by 5 bases, 6 bases remained unmatched. Germline V gene lookup returns CDR1 SEHNR and CDR2 FQNEAQ (reference sequence). CDR3 length: 15 residues. In DNA, the CDR3 is TGTGCCAGCAGCTTAGAGGGACAGGGTGGCAACGAGCAGTACTTC. It encodes CASSLEGQGGNEQYF.

The chain couples TRBV7-3 to TRBJ2-3, with D tentatively TRBD2 (5 bases). CDR3 length: 15 amino acids. CDR1 and CDR2 from the germline V gene are SGHTA and FQGTGA. Trimming removed 2 bases at V and 0 bases at J, with 9 bases between. CDR3 region: CASSLGGLSTDTQYF. CDR3 coding DNA: TGTGCCAGCAGCTTAGGAGGTCTTAGCACAGATACGCAGTATTTT.

This clone was detected once. This chain's CDR3 is CASIGKGYEQYF. CDR3 coding DNA: TGTGCCAGCATCGGGAAAGGGTACGAGCAGTACTTC. This chain uses TRBV6-1 with TRBJ2-7; maybe TRBD2 (5 bases). Germline loops: CDR1 MNHNS, CDR2 SASEGT. The CDR3 is 12 residues long. V was clipped by 7 bases and J by 4 bases, with 11 bases between them.

The chain carries TRBV28 and TRBJ1-2, with D perhaps TRBD1 (6 bases). V lost 5 bases to trimming and J lost 4 bases, with 11 bases between them. The CDR3 is 13 residues long. In germline, CDR1 is MDHEN, CDR2 SYDVKM. The CDR3 here is CASSLGGAYGYTF. CDR3 nucleotides: TGTGCCAGCAGTCTGGGGGGGGCCTATGGCTACACCTTC.

This clone ranks as large. The same CDR3 arises from other DNA sequences in this sample as well. The V call is TRBV29-1, the J call TRBJ2-1; D call uncertain. CDR3 length: 11 residues. In germline, CDR1 is SQVTM, CDR2 ANQGSEA. The ends were cut back, 3 bases at V and 4 bases at J, with 4 bases in the middle. The CDR3 loop is CSVEVYNEQFF. DNA of the CDR3: TGCAGCGTTGAGGTGTACAATGAGCAGTTCTTC.

The chain combines TRBV7-2 with TRBJ2-1; TRBD2 matches 10 bases. Germline trimming cut 5 bases from V and 8 bases from J; bases unmatched to any gene: 9. This CDR3 is 15 amino acids long. CDR1 SGHTA and CDR2 FQGNSA come from the germline V gene. Here the CDR3 DNA reads TGTGCCAGCAGCCAACCGTCTAGCGGGAGCCATGAGCAGTTCTTC. Translating gives CASSQPSSGSHEQFF.

This chain uses TRBV7-2 with TRBJ2-7; 11 bases are shared with TRBD2. Germline loops: CDR1 SGHTA, CDR2 FQGNSA. The V gene end was trimmed by 7 bases and the J gene end by 6 bases; junction bases not matched to a gene: 14. There are 16 residues in the CDR3. The CDR3 sequence is CASNPGTSGPSGEQYF. DNA for the CDR3: TGTGCCAGCAACCCTGGGACTAGCGGCCCTTCGGGCGAGCAGTACTTC.

The chain links TRBV10-3 to TRBJ1-2; D is undetermined. The germline V and J ends were trimmed by 8 bases and 4 bases, with 17 bases remaining between them. CDR1 and CDR2 from the germline V gene are ENHRY and SYGVKD. The CDR3 runs 14 residues. CDR3 nucleotide sequence: TGTGCCATCTTAAGAGGGCAAGGACTCTATGGCTACACCTTC. Its protein is CAILRGQGLYGYTF.